This is a list of T cell receptor beta chains from one sample in a study of technical replicates of blood from a few donors. The assay was immunoSEQ multiplex PCR, and TCRdb's table has in-frame clones only and misses some. The sample holds about 75,000 clones; nearly 98% are singletons and the top ten take 0.18%. The sequenced material came from T cells isolated from PBMCs. The receptors stem from a human donor in good health. Both conserved end residues are part of each CDR3. Fields, in order: V gene, clone size, J gene, D gene, CDR3 DNA, CDR3 protein. D genes are given only for firm matches. Rows may omit the clone size; those that give it use once, few, many or a size class.

v_call: TRBV6-1
clone_size: NA
j_call: TRBJ2-3
d_call: TRBD1
cdr3_nt: TGTGCCAACGGACAGGGGACAACGGGAGATACGCAGTATTTT
cdr3_aa: CANGQGTTGDTQYF

v_call: TRBV7-8
clone_size: NA
j_call: TRBJ2-7
d_call: NA
cdr3_nt: TGTGCCAGCAGCTCGCCGGGGAGATCCTACGAGCAGTACTTC
cdr3_aa: CASSSPGRSYEQYF

v_call: TRBV11-3
clone_size: NA
j_call: TRBJ1-2
d_call: NA
cdr3_nt: TGTGCCAGCAGCTTAGCGGGGTCGGGCGGCTACACCTTC
cdr3_aa: CASSLAGSGGYTF

v_call: TRBV7-9
clone_size: NA
j_call: TRBJ1-1
d_call: NA
cdr3_nt: TGTGCCAGCAGCGAGGATTCGATGACTGAAGCTTTCTTT
cdr3_aa: CASSEDSMTEAFF

v_call: TRBV27
clone_size: NA
j_call: TRBJ2-7
d_call: TRBD2
cdr3_nt: TGTGCCAGCAGTTTATCGATTCTAGCGGGATTTGACGAGCAGTACTTC
cdr3_aa: CASSLSILAGFDEQYF

v_call: TRBV29-1
clone_size: NA
j_call: TRBJ2-2
d_call: NA
cdr3_nt: TGCAGCGTTGGCGTCCGGAACACCGGGGAGCTGTTTTTT
cdr3_aa: CSVGVRNTGELFF

v_call: TRBV4-1
clone_size: NA
j_call: TRBJ2-6
d_call: NA
cdr3_nt: TGCGCCAGCAGCCAAGACTATGCCTCGCTCGGGGCCAACGTCCTGACTTTC
cdr3_aa: CASSQDYASLGANVLTF

v_call: TRBV28
clone_size: NA
j_call: TRBJ2-1
d_call: TRBD1
cdr3_nt: TGTGCCAGCAGTACCGGACAGGGAAGTTACAATGAGCAGTTCTTC
cdr3_aa: CASSTGQGSYNEQFF

v_call: TRBV27
clone_size: NA
j_call: TRBJ2-7
d_call: TRBD2
cdr3_nt: TGTGCCAGCAGTGCGACTAGCGGGAGGGGTACCTACGAGCAGTACTTC
cdr3_aa: CASSATSGRGTYEQYF

v_call: TRBV6-1
clone_size: NA
j_call: TRBJ2-7
d_call: NA
cdr3_nt: TGTGCCAGCAGTGAGCCCCGGGACTCCCTCTACGAGCAGTACTTC
cdr3_aa: CASSEPRDSLYEQYF

v_call: TRBV5-4
clone_size: NA
j_call: TRBJ1-2
d_call: TRBD1
cdr3_nt: TGTGCCAGCAGCTTGTACAACAGGGGAGGCGACTATGGCTACACCTTC
cdr3_aa: CASSLYNRGGDYGYTF

v_call: TRBV28
clone_size: NA
j_call: TRBJ1-1
d_call: NA
cdr3_nt: TGTGCCAGCAGTCGAGCGGAAACAAACACTGAAGCTTTCTTT
cdr3_aa: CASSRAETNTEAFF

v_call: TRBV28
clone_size: NA
j_call: TRBJ1-5
d_call: NA
cdr3_nt: TGTGCCGTACAGGGTGCCTATCAGCCCCAGCATTTT
cdr3_aa: CAVQGAYQPQHF

v_call: TRBV5-1
clone_size: NA
j_call: TRBJ2-7
d_call: TRBD2
cdr3_nt: TGCGCCAGCAGCCTCGGGAGGGCGACCTACGAGCAGTACTTC
cdr3_aa: CASSLGRATYEQYF

v_call: TRBV5-4
clone_size: NA
j_call: TRBJ1-1
d_call: NA
cdr3_nt: TGTGCCAGCAGCCGTAGGGGACTTGGGGCTTTCTTT
cdr3_aa: CASSRRGLGAFF

v_call: TRBV27
clone_size: NA
j_call: TRBJ2-7
d_call: TRBD2
cdr3_nt: TGTGCCACCCGAACTAGCGGTTCAAGGTCCTACGAGCAGTACTTC
cdr3_aa: CATRTSGSRSYEQYF

v_call: TRBV5-4
clone_size: NA
j_call: TRBJ2-2
d_call: NA
cdr3_nt: TGTGCCAGCAGCTCGTTGGGCCACACCGGGGAGCTGTTTTTT
cdr3_aa: CASSSLGHTGELFF

v_call: TRBV27
clone_size: NA
j_call: TRBJ2-7
d_call: TRBD1
cdr3_nt: TGTGCCAGCAGAAACAGGGGGACCTACGAGCAGTACTTC
cdr3_aa: CASRNRGTYEQYF

v_call: TRBV30
clone_size: NA
j_call: TRBJ1-6
d_call: TRBD1
cdr3_nt: TGTGCCTGGAGTGTATCCAGGGTCGGGACAGGGAGATCACCCCTCCACTTT
cdr3_aa: CAWSVSRVGTGRSPLHF

v_call: TRBV28
clone_size: NA
j_call: TRBJ1-1
d_call: NA
cdr3_nt: TGTGCCAGCAGTCAGGGGAAAGTAAACACTGAAGCTTTCTTT
cdr3_aa: CASSQGKVNTEAFF

v_call: TRBV18
clone_size: NA
j_call: TRBJ1-5
d_call: NA
cdr3_nt: TGTGCCAGCTCCCTGATGACAGATCAGCCCCAGCATTTT
cdr3_aa: CASSLMTDQPQHF

v_call: TRBV11-1
clone_size: NA
j_call: TRBJ2-7
d_call: NA
cdr3_nt: TGTGCCAGCAGCCCGAGCCGGGATCTCACCTACGAGCAGTACTTC
cdr3_aa: CASSPSRDLTYEQYF

v_call: TRBV30
clone_size: once
j_call: TRBJ2-5
d_call: TRBD1
cdr3_nt: TGTGCCTGGAGTCTTGGCATGACAGGGTTGGCAGAGACCCAGTACTTC
cdr3_aa: CAWSLGMTGLAETQYF

v_call: TRBV13
clone_size: NA
j_call: TRBJ2-7
d_call: TRBD2
cdr3_nt: TGTGCCAGCAGCCTTAGGAGCGGGAGCTCCTACGAGCAGTACTTC
cdr3_aa: CASSLRSGSSYEQYF

v_call: TRBV6-6
clone_size: NA
j_call: TRBJ1-1
d_call: NA
cdr3_nt: TGTGCCAGCATCCTAAGAATGCCGGGAGGAGCTTTCTTT
cdr3_aa: CASILRMPGGAFF

v_call: TRBV5-1
clone_size: NA
j_call: TRBJ2-1
d_call: TRBD2
cdr3_nt: TGCGCCAGCAGCCGTACCCTAGCGGGAGTTTACAATGAGCAGTTCTTC
cdr3_aa: CASSRTLAGVYNEQFF

v_call: TRBV6-6
clone_size: NA
j_call: TRBJ1-5
d_call: TRBD1
cdr3_nt: TGTGCCAGCAGCACGGGACAGGGGGAGGAGAATCAGCCCCAGCATTTT
cdr3_aa: CASSTGQGEENQPQHF

v_call: TRBV4-2
clone_size: NA
j_call: TRBJ2-3
d_call: TRBD2
cdr3_nt: TGTGCCAGCAGCCAGGGCGGGGGTGATACGCAGTATTTT
cdr3_aa: CASSQGGGDTQYF

v_call: TRBV19
clone_size: few
j_call: TRBJ2-2
d_call: NA
cdr3_nt: TGTGCCAGTAGATGGGGACAGAACACCGGGGAGCTGTTTTTT
cdr3_aa: CASRWGQNTGELFF

v_call: TRBV30
clone_size: NA
j_call: TRBJ2-5
d_call: TRBD2
cdr3_nt: TGTGCCTGGAGTGTACTTCGGAAAGACGGGGAGGGAGAGACCCAGTACTTC
cdr3_aa: CAWSVLRKDGEGETQYF

v_call: TRBV19
clone_size: NA
j_call: TRBJ1-1
d_call: TRBD1
cdr3_nt: TGTGCCAGCAGGGGGTACAACACTGAAGCTTTCTTT
cdr3_aa: CASRGYNTEAFF

v_call: TRBV19
clone_size: NA
j_call: TRBJ2-4
d_call: NA
cdr3_nt: TGTGCCAGTAGTGGTGCGGGGAAAAACATTCAGTACTTC
cdr3_aa: CASSGAGKNIQYF

v_call: TRBV2
clone_size: NA
j_call: TRBJ1-1
d_call: NA
cdr3_nt: TGTGCCAGCTCTATGACAAGAACGAACACTGAAGCTTTCTTT
cdr3_aa: CASSMTRTNTEAFF

v_call: TRBV6-1
clone_size: NA
j_call: TRBJ1-1
d_call: NA
cdr3_nt: TGTGCCAGCGGGGGACTCCTGAACACTGAAGCTTTCTTT
cdr3_aa: CASGGLLNTEAFF

v_call: TRBV6-5
clone_size: NA
j_call: TRBJ2-3
d_call: TRBD1
cdr3_nt: TGTGCCAGCAGTCGACAGGGGGTAGGCACAGATACGCAGTATTTT
cdr3_aa: CASSRQGVGTDTQYF

v_call: TRBV27
clone_size: NA
j_call: TRBJ1-4
d_call: TRBD1
cdr3_nt: TGTGCCAGCAGTTTGGGAACAGGGGCCAATAATGAAAAACTGTTTTTT
cdr3_aa: CASSLGTGANNEKLFF

v_call: TRBV19
clone_size: NA
j_call: TRBJ2-3
d_call: NA
cdr3_nt: TGTGCCAGTAGTATCCGGGAGCTTGAGACAGATACGCAGTATTTT
cdr3_aa: CASSIRELETDTQYF

v_call: TRBV29-1
clone_size: NA
j_call: TRBJ1-1
d_call: TRBD1
cdr3_nt: TGCAGCGTGGGAGGGACAGGGGGCTTGGCTGAAGCTTTCTTT
cdr3_aa: CSVGGTGGLAEAFF

v_call: TRBV9
clone_size: NA
j_call: TRBJ2-3
d_call: TRBD2
cdr3_nt: TGTGCCAGCAGCACTCTAGCGGGGGTCACCACAGATACGCAGTATTTT
cdr3_aa: CASSTLAGVTTDTQYF

v_call: TRBV28
clone_size: NA
j_call: TRBJ2-7
d_call: TRBD2
cdr3_nt: TGTGCCAGCAGTTCGGGAAGCGGGATAGACTACGAGCAGTACTTC
cdr3_aa: CASSSGSGIDYEQYF

v_call: TRBV6-5
clone_size: once
j_call: TRBJ2-7
d_call: NA
cdr3_nt: TGTGCCAGCAGCCCCCGACAGGGCGGGGCCTACGAGCAGTACTTC
cdr3_aa: CASSPRQGGAYEQYF

v_call: TRBV30
clone_size: NA
j_call: TRBJ2-1
d_call: NA
cdr3_nt: TGTGCCTGGAAGAAAAAGGCTAGCGATGAGCAGTTCTTC
cdr3_aa: CAWKKKASDEQFF

v_call: TRBV15
clone_size: NA
j_call: TRBJ2-7
d_call: NA
cdr3_nt: TGTGCCACCAGCAGATCAAGGGGGTCTCGGGAGCAGTACTTC
cdr3_aa: CATSRSRGSREQYF

v_call: TRBV29-1
clone_size: NA
j_call: TRBJ2-7
d_call: NA
cdr3_nt: TGCAGCGTTGGGAGACTGCTCGATGACGAGCAGTACTTC
cdr3_aa: CSVGRLLDDEQYF